Presented here are 3 T cell receptor beta chains from one specimen sequenced in a study of OX40 agonist ivuxolimab in advanced cancers. Generated by immunoSEQ multiplex PCR, the TCRdb table keeps only in-frame clones and is missing some. The repertoire has roughly 64,000 clones, 91% of them found once; the top ten carry approximately 5.2%. Sequencing used CD4+ or CD8+ T cells sorted from blood, obtained in a trial of the OX40 agonist ivuxolimab. These receptors were taken from an adult with an advanced solid tumor such as melanoma, head and neck, liver or kidney cancer.

J is TRBJ1-1 and V is TRBV13; 7 bases align to TRBD1. The CDR3 loop spans 16 amino acids. V trimming: 5 bases; J trimming: 0 bases; junction bases outside the gene matches: 9. Per the germline V gene, CDR1 is PRHDT and CDR2 is FYEKMQ (reference sequence). The CDR3, as DNA: TGTGCCAGCAGCCCGAGGACAGGCTACATGAACACTGAAGCTTTCTTT. Translated: CASSPRTGYMNTEAFF.

This chain joins TRBV30 and TRBJ2-7; tentatively, D is TRBD1 or TRBD2 (5 bases each). There are 14 residues in the CDR3. Trimming took 7 bases from V and 6 from J, leaving 22 bases between them. The germline gives CDR1 GTSNPN, CDR2 SVGIG (reference sequence). The CDR3 is CALVGGAVGAEQYF. The CDR3 bases are TGTGCCTTAGTTGGGGGAGCTGTGGGAGCCGAGCAGTACTTC.

The chain has TRBV10-3 and TRBJ2-1, with TRBD2 matching over 9 bases. The CDR3 contains 15 residues. Per the germline V gene, CDR1 is ENHRY and CDR2 is SYGVKD. Trimming removed 4 bases from V and 6 bases from J; junction bases left unmatched: 7. The CDR3 is CAISGWTSVGNEQFF. The CDR3 DNA is TGTGCCATCAGTGGTTGGACTAGCGTGGGCAATGAGCAGTTCTTC.